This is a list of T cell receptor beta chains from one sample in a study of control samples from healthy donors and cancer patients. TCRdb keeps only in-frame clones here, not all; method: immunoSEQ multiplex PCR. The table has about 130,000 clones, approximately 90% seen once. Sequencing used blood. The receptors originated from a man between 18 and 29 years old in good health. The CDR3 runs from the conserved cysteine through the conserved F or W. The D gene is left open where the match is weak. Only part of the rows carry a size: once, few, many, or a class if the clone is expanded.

CDR3 protein: CASSQRQGFPYEQYF; CDR3 DNA: TGTGCCAGCAGCCAGAGACAGGGATTCCCCTACGAGCAGTACTTC; D gene: .; J gene: TRBJ2-7; clone size: .; V gene: TRBV21-1
CDR3 protein: CASRPNQPQHF; CDR3 DNA: TGTGCCAGCAGACCAAATCAGCCCCAGCATTTT; D gene: .; J gene: TRBJ1-5; clone size: .; V gene: TRBV5-8
CDR3 protein: CASSERTGGNSPLHF; CDR3 DNA: TGTGCCAGCAGTGAGCGGACAGGGGGCAATTCACCCCTCCACTTT; D gene: TRBD1; J gene: TRBJ1-6; clone size: many; V gene: TRBV6-4
CDR3 protein: CASSQKGDRNVYGYTF; CDR3 DNA: TGTGCCAGCAGCCAAAAGGGGGACAGGAACGTCTATGGCTACACCTTC; D gene: TRBD1; J gene: TRBJ1-2; clone size: .; V gene: TRBV14
CDR3 protein: CASSDRDYSYNEQFF; CDR3 DNA: TGTGCCAGCAGTGACCGGGACTATTCCTACAATGAGCAGTTCTTC; D gene: TRBD2; J gene: TRBJ2-1; clone size: once; V gene: TRBV6-1
CDR3 protein: CATSGGGSTDTQYF; CDR3 DNA: TGTGCCACCAGTGGCGGGGGCAGCACAGATACGCAGTATTTT; D gene: .; J gene: TRBJ2-3; clone size: .; V gene: TRBV24-1
CDR3 protein: CAWRGRGEEKLFF; CDR3 DNA: TGTGCCTGGAGGGGCAGGGGTGAAGAAAAACTGTTTTTT; D gene: .; J gene: TRBJ1-4; clone size: .; V gene: TRBV30
CDR3 protein: CASSPPKGNTEAFF; CDR3 DNA: TGTGCCAGCAGTCCTCCGAAAGGGAACACTGAAGCTTTCTTT; D gene: .; J gene: TRBJ1-1; clone size: .; V gene: TRBV3-1/TRBV3-2
CDR3 protein: CASSVADRKNEKLFF; CDR3 DNA: TGTGCCAGCAGCGTTGCGGACAGAAAGAATGAAAAACTGTTTTTT; D gene: .; J gene: TRBJ1-4; clone size: .; V gene: TRBV9
CDR3 protein: CASSTRGADNQPQHF; CDR3 DNA: TGTGCCAGCAGCACCCGTGGGGCTGACAATCAGCCCCAGCATTTT; D gene: .; J gene: TRBJ1-5; clone size: few; V gene: TRBV5-5
CDR3 protein: CASSPRLAGASFTDTQYF; CDR3 DNA: TGTGCCAGCAGCCCCCGGCTAGCGGGGGCCTCTTTCACAGATACGCAGTATTTT; D gene: TRBD2; J gene: TRBJ2-3; clone size: .; V gene: TRBV11-2
CDR3 protein: CASSPGGRGKALHF; CDR3 DNA: TGTGCCAGCAGCCCGGGAGGGAGGGGAAAGGCCCTCCACTTT; D gene: .; J gene: TRBJ1-6; clone size: .; V gene: TRBV5-4
CDR3 protein: CASSLRQGPYEQYF; CDR3 DNA: TGTGCCAGCAGCTTGCGACAGGGTCCCTACGAGCAGTACTTC; D gene: TRBD1; J gene: TRBJ2-7; clone size: once; V gene: TRBV7-3
CDR3 protein: CASTRAGEKLFF; CDR3 DNA: TGTGCCAGCACCAGGGCCGGGGAAAAACTGTTTTTT; D gene: .; J gene: TRBJ1-4; clone size: .; V gene: TRBV25-1
CDR3 protein: CASSPWDSYGYTF; CDR3 DNA: TGTGCCAGCAGCCCATGGGACAGCTATGGCTACACCTTC; D gene: TRBD1; J gene: TRBJ1-2; clone size: .; V gene: TRBV7-9
CDR3 protein: CASSPDLGSGNTIYF; CDR3 DNA: TGTGCCAGCTCACCCGATCTGGGCTCTGGAAACACCATATATTTT; D gene: .; J gene: TRBJ1-3; clone size: .; V gene: TRBV18
CDR3 protein: CASSLSRVSNTEAFF; CDR3 DNA: TGTGCCAGCAGTTTATCGAGGGTATCGAACACTGAAGCTTTCTTT; D gene: .; J gene: TRBJ1-1; clone size: .; V gene: TRBV27
CDR3 protein: CSVEVPLGTTNQPQHF; CDR3 DNA: TGCAGCGTTGAAGTTCCCCTGGGGACCACTAATCAGCCCCAGCATTTT; D gene: .; J gene: TRBJ1-5; clone size: .; V gene: TRBV29-1
CDR3 protein: CASSAHREETQYF; CDR3 DNA: TGTGCCAGCAGCGCACACAGGGAGGAGACCCAGTACTTC; D gene: .; J gene: TRBJ2-5; clone size: .; V gene: TRBV11-1
CDR3 protein: CASSPEPSTNEKLFF; CDR3 DNA: TGCGCCAGCAGCCCAGAGCCCTCAACTAATGAAAAACTGTTTTTT; D gene: .; J gene: TRBJ1-4; clone size: .; V gene: TRBV5-1
CDR3 protein: CASSFIDRNTEAFF; CDR3 DNA: TGTGCCAGCAGTTTCATTGACAGGAACACTGAAGCTTTCTTT; D gene: .; J gene: TRBJ1-1; clone size: .; V gene: TRBV6-5
CDR3 protein: CASSLRGTGELFF; CDR3 DNA: TGTGCCAGCAGCTTAAGGGGCACCGGGGAGCTGTTTTTT; D gene: .; J gene: TRBJ2-2; clone size: .; V gene: TRBV11-1
CDR3 protein: CASSPGNSGGGDTQYF; CDR3 DNA: TGCGCCAGCAGCCCGGGAAATAGCGGGGGAGGAGATACGCAGTATTTT; D gene: TRBD2; J gene: TRBJ2-3; clone size: .; V gene: TRBV5-1
CDR3 protein: CASSFSNRGYGYTF; CDR3 DNA: TGTGCCAGCAGCTTCTCTAACAGGGGGTATGGCTACACCTTC; D gene: TRBD1; J gene: TRBJ1-2; clone size: .; V gene: TRBV7-9
CDR3 protein: CASSLVTGGSEQYF; CDR3 DNA: TGTGCCAGCAGCTTAGTAACAGGGGGCAGCGAGCAGTACTTC; D gene: TRBD1; J gene: TRBJ2-7; clone size: .; V gene: TRBV7-6
CDR3 protein: CASSILAGLNTEAFF; CDR3 DNA: TGTGCCAGTAGTATATTGGCAGGTCTGAACACTGAAGCTTTCTTT; D gene: .; J gene: TRBJ1-1; clone size: once; V gene: TRBV19
CDR3 protein: CASSVSVGTNTEAFF; CDR3 DNA: TGTGCCAGCAGTGTCTCGGTGGGGACGAACACTGAAGCTTTCTTT; D gene: .; J gene: TRBJ1-1; clone size: .; V gene: TRBV6-4
CDR3 protein: CASSPLIAGGTDTQYF; CDR3 DNA: TGTGCCAGCAGCCCCTTAATAGCGGGGGGCACAGATACGCAGTATTTT; D gene: TRBD2; J gene: TRBJ2-3; clone size: .; V gene: TRBV7-8
CDR3 protein: CASSVGQGPHF; CDR3 DNA: TGTGCCAGCAGTGTTGGGCAGGGCCCGCATTTT; D gene: .; J gene: TRBJ1-5; clone size: .; V gene: TRBV2
CDR3 protein: CASSVEWGTEQYF; CDR3 DNA: TGTGCCAGCAGCGTAGAATGGGGGACCGAGCAGTACTTC; D gene: .; J gene: TRBJ2-7; clone size: .; V gene: TRBV9
CDR3 protein: CASTSGGMRNTIYF; CDR3 DNA: TGTGCCAGCACCTCCGGGGGGATGCGAAACACCATATATTTT; D gene: .; J gene: TRBJ1-3; clone size: .; V gene: TRBV25-1
CDR3 protein: CASSTDRAGGYTF; CDR3 DNA: TGCGCCAGCAGCACGGACAGGGCGGGTGGCTACACCTTC; D gene: TRBD1; J gene: TRBJ1-2; clone size: .; V gene: TRBV5-1
CDR3 protein: CASSLEEGTEAFF; CDR3 DNA: TGTGCCAGCAGCTTAGAGGAGGGCACTGAAGCTTTCTTT; D gene: .; J gene: TRBJ1-1; clone size: once; V gene: TRBV7-9
CDR3 protein: CASSIDRGRAFF; CDR3 DNA: TGTGCCAGTAGTATAGATAGGGGAAGAGCTTTCTTT; D gene: .; J gene: TRBJ1-1; clone size: .; V gene: TRBV19
CDR3 protein: CASSVDSSNYGYTF; CDR3 DNA: TGTGCCAGCAGTGTGGACAGCTCTAACTATGGCTACACCTTC; D gene: .; J gene: TRBJ1-2; clone size: .; V gene: TRBV2
CDR3 protein: CASSLFRGSNTEAFF; CDR3 DNA: TGCGCCAGCAGCTTGTTCAGGGGATCGAACACTGAAGCTTTCTTT; D gene: .; J gene: TRBJ1-1; clone size: .; V gene: TRBV5-1
CDR3 protein: CALTTGQDYGYTF; CDR3 DNA: TGTGCGCTTACAACCGGACAGGACTATGGCTACACCTTC; D gene: TRBD1; J gene: TRBJ1-2; clone size: .; V gene: TRBV6-5
CDR3 protein: CASSVGGNSNQPQHF; CDR3 DNA: TGTGCCAGCAGCGTAGGCGGAAATAGCAATCAGCCCCAGCATTTT; D gene: .; J gene: TRBJ1-5; clone size: .; V gene: TRBV9
CDR3 protein: CASSLALAGSNTEAFF; CDR3 DNA: TGTGCCAGCAGCTTAGCGCTGGCCGGGTCGAACACTGAAGCTTTCTTT; D gene: .; J gene: TRBJ1-1; clone size: .; V gene: TRBV7-9
CDR3 protein: CAWSVPYEQFF; CDR3 DNA: TGTGCCTGGAGTGTTCCCTATGAGCAGTTCTTC; D gene: .; J gene: TRBJ2-1; clone size: .; V gene: TRBV30
CDR3 protein: CASRRSPGQAGYGYTF; CDR3 DNA: TGTGCCAGCAGGCGCTCACCGGGACAGGCTGGCTATGGCTACACCTTC; D gene: TRBD1; J gene: TRBJ1-2; clone size: .; V gene: TRBV2